This TCR beta chain stems from a study of cytomegalovirus exposure and HLA in healthy donors. Study findings and constraints: Across HLA loci, a later analysis found differing TCR association rates, with DRB1 most and HLA-C fewest.

Between the trimmed V and J ends, which lost 5 bases and 0 bases, there was a span of 8 bases. This CDR3 comprises 13 residues. Germline assignment: CDR1 SEHNR and CDR2 FQNEAQ (reference sequence). Concerning this clone itself: What it recognizes is unknown.

The study ran its PCR with 60 Vbeta and 13 Jbeta primers. Assay used: immunoSEQ multiplex PCR; TCRdb lists only in-frame clones, some missing. The sample records about 120,000 clones, 74% being singletons. This receptor was taken from a woman aged 50 to 60 in good health and CMV-seropositive. The sequencing input was PBMCs. The chain carries TRBV7-9 and TRBJ2-7; the D is unclear. The CDR3 region has the DNA TGTGCCAGCAGCCGAGTGGTCTCCTACGAGCAGTACTTC. Translated, it gives CASSRVVSYEQYF.